What follows are 8 T cell receptor beta chains derived from one specimen sequenced in a study of cytotoxic CD8 clonotypes in ibrutinib-treated CLL. Clones were sequenced by immunoSEQ multiplex PCR, and TCRdb holds only the in-frame ones, with some missing. The data show hundreds of thousands of clones, 70% seen once. The material sequenced was PBMCs, taken after 24 months of ibrutinib treatment. Receptors originate from a human donor with chronic lymphocytic leukemia.

The rearrangement joins TRBV19 to TRBJ1-1, with D unresolved. Trimming stripped 8 bases from V and 2 bases from J, with 12 bases between. The CDR3 extends over 13 amino acids. Germline CDR1 LNHDA, CDR2 SQIVND (reference sequence). The CDR3 coding sequence is TGTGCCAGTGGAGCCGAGGGAAACACTGAAGCTTTCTTT. This sequence encodes CASGAEGNTEAFF.

The table lists this clone with a few counts. The chain links TRBV18 to TRBJ2-1; D tentatively reads TRBD1 or TRBD2 (5 bases each). The germline V gene has CDR1 KGHSH and CDR2 LQKENI. This CDR3 is built from 15 residues. V was pared by 0 bases and J by 5 bases, with 11 bases between. CDR3 loop: CASSPPPVGDNEQFF. CDR3 nucleotides: TGTGCCAGCTCACCACCCCCCGTGGGGGACAATGAGCAGTTCTTC.

The chain links TRBV5-1 to TRBJ2-6; D unclear. The CDR3 contains 9 residues. Looked up from germline, CDR1 is SGHRS and CDR2 is YFSETQ. The V end lost 10 bases, the J end lost 13 bases, and 9 bases lay between the germline ends. The CDR3 loop reads CAPLWVLTF. The CDR3 DNA is TGCGCCCCGTTATGGGTCCTGACTTTC.

V is TRBV6-5 and J is TRBJ1-2; D possibly corresponds to TRBD1 (5 bases). The germline CDR1 and CDR2 sequences are MNHEY and SVGAGI. Between the trimmed V and J ends, which lost 5 bases and 6 bases, there was a span of 10 bases. The CDR3 contains 12 residues. The CDR3 here is CASSNRGHGYTF. The CDR3 DNA reads TGTGCCAGCAGTAACCGGGGACATGGCTACACCTTC.

J is TRBJ2-2 and V is TRBV18, with TRBD2 matching 8 bases. The CDR3 length is 15 residues. Losses at the gene ends were 3 bases for V and 4 bases for J; bases not matched to a gene: 4. Germline V gives CDR1 KGHSH, CDR2 LQKENI. The CDR3 DNA is TGTGCCAGCTCACCTACCGGGAGGGGCACCGGGGAGCTGTTTTTT. Translation: CASSPTGRGTGELFF.

This chain connects TRBV6-4 to TRBJ2-3, with D tentatively TRBD1 (6 bases). Germline CDR1 MRHNA, CDR2 SNTAGT. Trimming took 3 bases from V and 6 from J, leaving 13 bases between them. The CDR3 has 14 amino acids. The CDR3 loop is CASSEQGMGDTQYF. The CDR3 DNA sequence: TGTGCCAGCAGTGAACAGGGTATGGGGGATACGCAGTATTTT.

V is TRBV28 and J is TRBJ2-1; D gene unclear. The CDR3 loop spans 12 amino acids. Trimming left V 6 bases short and J 5 bases short, with 8 bases between. CDR1 is MDHEN and CDR2 is SYDVKM in the germline V gene. CDR3 DNA: TGTGCCAGCAGCCTGGACCACAATGAGCAGTTCTTC. Translation gives CASSLDHNEQFF.

The chain couples TRBV28 to TRBJ1-1; D is perhaps TRBD1 (5 bases). The germline V gene has CDR1 MDHEN and CDR2 SYDVKM. The length of the CDR3 is 12 residues. Trimming stripped 3 bases from V and 12 bases from J, with 14 bases between. The CDR3, as DNA: TGTGCCAGCAGTTTTGTATTTGACAGTACTTTCTTT. This codes for CASSFVFDSTFF.